This TCR beta chain was retrieved from a study of CD4+ T cells in melanoma. General observations from the study: A reported correlation linked neoantigen-specific CD4+ T cells to CD8+, macrophage and B cell function. Neoantigen-specific CD4+ T cells in melanoma reportedly had diverse differentiation states.

The method was immunoSEQ multiplex PCR; TCRdb's version includes in-frame clones alone and lacks a portion of them. The data show 20,000 to 25,000 clones, approximately 80% seen once. Trimming left V 2 bases short and J 7 bases short, with 21 bases between. There are 18 residues in the CDR3. In germline, CDR1 is KGHSH, CDR2 LQKENI. Notes on this clone: Its antigen is currently unknown.

The sample was cells from a culture (not recorded whether cultured in vitro). This receptor was identified in a human donor with melanoma. The V gene is TRBV18, the J gene TRBJ1-6; the D is unclear. The CDR3 DNA is TGTGCCAGCTCACCAATAGTTCGACGGGGAGGTGGGAATTCACCCCTCCACTTT. This translates into CASSPIVRRGGGNSPLHF.